The following is a T cell receptor (beta chain) sequence with its context. Its antigen is still unknown. The record originates from a study of lymphopenia after photon versus proton radiotherapy. Broader study findings: In patients who died, overall survival fell as post-nadir TCR diversity dropped more. Oligoclonal CD8+ Temra expansion after nadir drove photon patients' diversity drop. Only patients who died were analyzed for survival; proton advantage is unproven.

Germline CDR1 and CDR2: GTSNPN and SVGIG (reference sequence). The CDR3 consists of 14 residues. V dropped 1 base and J dropped 2 bases, with 12 bases sitting between them. Repertoires were generated with immunoSEQ multiplex PCR, while TCRdb's copy carries only in-frame clones and drops some. The sample holds about 45,000 clones, roughly 85% seen once. The sequence derives from a man aged 35 to 55 with gastric cancer. Sample: peripheral blood, taken from a patient treated with photon-based radiotherapy. The V call is TRBV30, the J call TRBJ2-7; the D gene is possibly TRBD1 (7 bases). The CDR3 sequence is CAWSGQGGTYEQYF. As DNA, the CDR3 is TGTGCCTGGAGTGGACAGGGCGGGACCTACGAGCAGTACTTC.